This TCR beta chain stems from a study of control samples from healthy donors and cancer patients. There are 16 residues in the CDR3. Losses at the gene ends were 4 bases for V and 1 base for J; bases not matched to a gene: 8. In germline, CDR1 is SGHDT, CDR2 YYEEEE. The repertoire was sequenced with immunoSEQ multiplex PCR; TCRdb's copy has only in-frame clones and lacks some. In the table there are some 120,000 clones, around 87% of which are singletons. The TCR was taken from a man aged 55 to 70 in good health. The chain links TRBV5-6 to TRBJ2-5; TRBD1 matches 9 bases. The sample was blood. CDR3 DNA: TGTGCCAGCAGCCTGGGGTGGGACAGGGCCCAAGAGACCCAGTACTTC. Protein: CASSLGWDRAQETQYF.